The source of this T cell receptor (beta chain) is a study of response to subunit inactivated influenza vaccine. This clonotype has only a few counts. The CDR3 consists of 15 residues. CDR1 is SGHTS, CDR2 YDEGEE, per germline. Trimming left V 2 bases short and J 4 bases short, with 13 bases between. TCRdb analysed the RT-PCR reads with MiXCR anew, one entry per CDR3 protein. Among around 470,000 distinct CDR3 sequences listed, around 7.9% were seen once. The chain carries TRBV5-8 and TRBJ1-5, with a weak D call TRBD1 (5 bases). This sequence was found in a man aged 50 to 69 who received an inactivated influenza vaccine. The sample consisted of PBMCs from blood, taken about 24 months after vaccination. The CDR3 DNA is TGTGCCAGCAGCTTCAACAGGCCTAAGAATCAGCCCCAGCATTTT. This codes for CASSFNRPKNQPQHF.